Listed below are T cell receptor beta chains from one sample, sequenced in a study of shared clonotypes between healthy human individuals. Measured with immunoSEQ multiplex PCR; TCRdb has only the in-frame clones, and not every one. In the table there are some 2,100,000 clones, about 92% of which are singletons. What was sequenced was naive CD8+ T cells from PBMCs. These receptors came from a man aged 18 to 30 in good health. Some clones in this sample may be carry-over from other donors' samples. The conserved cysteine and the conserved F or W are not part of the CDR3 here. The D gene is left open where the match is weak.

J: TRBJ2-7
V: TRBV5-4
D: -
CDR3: ASSDYPRARVGSYEQY

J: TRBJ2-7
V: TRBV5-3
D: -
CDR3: ARSRWTAKSYEQY

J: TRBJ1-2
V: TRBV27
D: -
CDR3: ASSHSLVHLYGYT

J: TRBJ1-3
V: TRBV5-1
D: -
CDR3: ASSPNPLGGPGNTIY

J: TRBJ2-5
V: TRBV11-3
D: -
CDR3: ASSLGSGTLETQY

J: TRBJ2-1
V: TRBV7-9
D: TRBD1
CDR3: ASSLWDRGLWQF

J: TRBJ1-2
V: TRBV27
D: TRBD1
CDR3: ASRDSLNYGYT

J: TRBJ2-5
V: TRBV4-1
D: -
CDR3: ASSQDFLETQY

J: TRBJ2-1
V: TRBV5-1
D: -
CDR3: ASSLEWGTYNEQF

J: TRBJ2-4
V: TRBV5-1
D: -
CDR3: ASSSWTPGLAKNIQY

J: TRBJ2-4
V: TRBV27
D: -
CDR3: ATVWAKNIQY

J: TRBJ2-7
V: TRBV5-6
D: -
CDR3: ASSLAASGQRTYEQY

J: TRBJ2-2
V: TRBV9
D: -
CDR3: ASSVGRQAPGELF